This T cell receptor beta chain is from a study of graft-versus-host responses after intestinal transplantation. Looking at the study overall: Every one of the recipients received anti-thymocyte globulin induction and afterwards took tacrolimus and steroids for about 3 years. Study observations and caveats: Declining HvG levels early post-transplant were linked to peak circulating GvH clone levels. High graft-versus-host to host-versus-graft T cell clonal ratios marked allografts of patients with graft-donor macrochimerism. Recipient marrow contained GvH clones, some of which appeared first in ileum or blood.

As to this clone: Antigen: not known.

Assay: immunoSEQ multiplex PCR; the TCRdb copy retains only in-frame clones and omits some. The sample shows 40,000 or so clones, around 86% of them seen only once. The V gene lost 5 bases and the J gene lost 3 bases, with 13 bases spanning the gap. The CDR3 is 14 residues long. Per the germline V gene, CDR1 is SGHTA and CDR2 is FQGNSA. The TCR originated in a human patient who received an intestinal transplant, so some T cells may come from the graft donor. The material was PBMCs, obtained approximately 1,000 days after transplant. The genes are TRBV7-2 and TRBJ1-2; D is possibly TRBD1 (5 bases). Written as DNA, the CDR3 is TGTGCCAGCAGCCTGGGAATGGGGGACTATGGCTACACCTTC. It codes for CASSLGMGDYGYTF.